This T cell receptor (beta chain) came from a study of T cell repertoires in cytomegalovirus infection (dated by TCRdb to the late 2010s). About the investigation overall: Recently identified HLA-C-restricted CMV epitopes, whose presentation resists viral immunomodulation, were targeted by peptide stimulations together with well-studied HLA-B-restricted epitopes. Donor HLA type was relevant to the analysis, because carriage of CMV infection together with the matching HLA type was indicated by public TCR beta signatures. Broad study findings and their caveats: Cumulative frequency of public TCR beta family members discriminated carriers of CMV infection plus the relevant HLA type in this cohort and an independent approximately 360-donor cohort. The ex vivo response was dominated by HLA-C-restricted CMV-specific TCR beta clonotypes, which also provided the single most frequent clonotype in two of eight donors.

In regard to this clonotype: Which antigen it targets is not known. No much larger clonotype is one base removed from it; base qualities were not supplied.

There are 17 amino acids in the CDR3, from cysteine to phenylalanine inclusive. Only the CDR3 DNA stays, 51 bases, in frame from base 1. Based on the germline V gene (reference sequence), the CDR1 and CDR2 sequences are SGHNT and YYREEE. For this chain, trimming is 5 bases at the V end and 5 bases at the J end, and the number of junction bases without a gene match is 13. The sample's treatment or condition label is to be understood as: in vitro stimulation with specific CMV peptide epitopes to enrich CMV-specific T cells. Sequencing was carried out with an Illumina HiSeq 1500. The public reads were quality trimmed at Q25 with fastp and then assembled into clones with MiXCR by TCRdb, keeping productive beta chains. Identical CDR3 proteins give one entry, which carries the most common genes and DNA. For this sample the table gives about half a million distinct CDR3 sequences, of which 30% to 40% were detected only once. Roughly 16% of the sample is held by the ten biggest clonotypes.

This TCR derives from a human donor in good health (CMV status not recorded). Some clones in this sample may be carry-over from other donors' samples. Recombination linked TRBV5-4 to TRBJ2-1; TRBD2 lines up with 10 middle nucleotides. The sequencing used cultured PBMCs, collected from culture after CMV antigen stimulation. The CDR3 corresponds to CASRKIYGTSVNNEQFF. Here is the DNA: TGTGCCAGCAGAAAAATCTACGGGACTAGCGTTAACAATGAGCAGTTCTTC.